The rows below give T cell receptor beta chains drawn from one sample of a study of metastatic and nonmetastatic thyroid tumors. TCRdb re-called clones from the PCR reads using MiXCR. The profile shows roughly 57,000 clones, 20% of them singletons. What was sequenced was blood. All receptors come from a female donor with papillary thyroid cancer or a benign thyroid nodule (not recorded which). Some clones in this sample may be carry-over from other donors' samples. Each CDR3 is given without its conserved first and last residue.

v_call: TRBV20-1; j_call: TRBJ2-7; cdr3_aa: SAGGRSSYEQY
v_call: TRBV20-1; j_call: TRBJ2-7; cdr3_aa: SADHGLAGEVDEQY
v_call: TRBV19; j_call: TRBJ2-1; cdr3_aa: ASSAHIGLAGVEEQF
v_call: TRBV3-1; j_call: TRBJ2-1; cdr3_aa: ASSRGSGNEQF
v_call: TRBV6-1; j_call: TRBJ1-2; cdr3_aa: ASRAGTHDYGYT
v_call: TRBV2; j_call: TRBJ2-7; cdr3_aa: ANRVEGATDEQY
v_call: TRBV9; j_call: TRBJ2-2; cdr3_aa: ASSVYQAGTGELF
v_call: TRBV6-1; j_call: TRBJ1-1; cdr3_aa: ASSGSQGFGTEAF
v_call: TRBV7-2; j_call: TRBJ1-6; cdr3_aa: ASSLAVRILPSLNSPLH
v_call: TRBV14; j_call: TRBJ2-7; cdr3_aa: ASSQDSGSYSYEQY
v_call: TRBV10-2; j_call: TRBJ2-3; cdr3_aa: ASSDRPGGVGDTQY
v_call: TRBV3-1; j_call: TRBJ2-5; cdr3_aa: ASSLARSRETQY
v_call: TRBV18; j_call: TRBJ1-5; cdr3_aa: ASSPDRNQHQH
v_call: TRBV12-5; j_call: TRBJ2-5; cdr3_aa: ASGPPPKGWGPSEIPRTQY
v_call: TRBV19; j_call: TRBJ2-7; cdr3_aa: ASRISRGRGYEQY
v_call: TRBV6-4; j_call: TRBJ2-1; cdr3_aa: ASSDSSGRDEQF
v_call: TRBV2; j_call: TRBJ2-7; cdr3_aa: ASTGKAEQY
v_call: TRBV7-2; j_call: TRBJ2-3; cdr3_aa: ASSLTVSTDTQY
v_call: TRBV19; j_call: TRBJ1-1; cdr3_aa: ASFRDTHEAF
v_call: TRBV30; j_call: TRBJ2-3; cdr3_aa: AWRLGFSTDTQY
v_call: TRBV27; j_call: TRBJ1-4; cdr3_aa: AGRRDRPNEKLF
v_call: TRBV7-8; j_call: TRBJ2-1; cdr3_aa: ASSLGATPGADNHEQF
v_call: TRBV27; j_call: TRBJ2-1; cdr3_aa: ASSPTSGRAAQQF
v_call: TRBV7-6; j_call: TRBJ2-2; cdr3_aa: ASRTSGKGGELF
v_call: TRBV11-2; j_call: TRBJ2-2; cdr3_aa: ASSLVSWTTGELF
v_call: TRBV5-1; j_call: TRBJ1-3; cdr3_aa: ASSFGGGNTIY